A single sample gave rise to the 10 T cell receptor beta chains below, sequenced in a study of blood T cell repertoires in COVID-19. Method: immunoSEQ multiplex PCR; TCRdb's copy keeps in-frame clones and lacks some. The repertoire holds around 180,000 clones, with 80% to 90% as singletons. Material: peripheral blood. Receptors were obtained from a human donor with active or convalescent COVID-19. The donor label of this sample is uncertain.

The chain couples TRBV5-4 to TRBJ2-5, with D perhaps matching TRBD1 (6 bases). Between the trimmed V and J ends, which lost 4 bases and 1 base, there was a span of 17 bases. Germline V gene sequence: CDR1 SGHNT, CDR2 YYREEE (reference sequence). The CDR3 contains 16 residues. CDR3 region: CASSPGATGTQETQYF. The DNA for the CDR3 is TGTGCCAGCAGCCCTGGGGCGACAGGTACCCAAGAGACCCAGTACTTC.

The rearrangement joins TRBV7-2 to TRBJ2-1; D perhaps matches TRBD2 (5 bases). With 5 bases removed from V and 8 bases from J, the gap between germline ends came to 19 bases. The germline V gene has CDR1 SGHTA and CDR2 FQGNSA. This CDR3 is 15 amino acids long. CDR3: CASSVYSRTSDEQFF. The CDR3 region has the DNA TGTGCCAGCAGCGTATATAGCCGGACTTCTGATGAGCAGTTCTTC.

The CDR3 nucleotides are TGCAGCGTCGGACCCCTCTACTTAAGCGGGACTAACACTGAAGCTTTCTTT. Amino acid sequence: CSVGPLYLSGTNTEAFF. J is TRBJ1-1 and V is TRBV29-1, with D possibly TRBD1 on 5 matching bases. V shed 6 bases and J shed 2 bases, with 25 bases lying between them. The CDR3 runs 17 residues. Per the germline V gene, CDR1 is SQVTM and CDR2 is ANQGSEA.

This clone was counted once. The CDR3 loop reads CATSDSRTSASTDTQYF. The CDR3 nucleotides are TGTGCCACCAGTGATTCTCGGACTTCTGCTAGCACAGATACGCAGTATTTT. The V gene is TRBV24-1, the J gene TRBJ2-3, with D possibly TRBD2 on 5 matching bases. Trimming removed 2 bases from V and 0 bases from J, with 14 bases in between. CDR1 and CDR2 (germline): KGHDR, SFDVKD. The CDR3 totals 17 residues.

This clone showed up just a few times. This sequence joins TRBV2 and TRBJ1-4, with a possible D match to TRBD1 (5 bases). V was pared by 10 bases and J by 4 bases, with 13 bases between. The germline CDR1 and CDR2 sequences are SNHLY and FYNNEI. This CDR3 comprises 13 residues. The CDR3 region is CAIADSFNEKLFF. CDR3 coding DNA: TGTGCCATCGCCGACAGCTTTAATGAAAAACTGTTTTTT. Filled out from reference TRBV2 and TRBJ1-4, the complete variable domain reads EPEVTQTPSHQVTQMGQEVILRCVPISNHLYFYWYRQILGQKVEFLVSFYNNEISEKSEIFDDQFSVERPDGSNFTLKIRSTKLEDSAMYFCAIADSFNEKLFFGSGTQLSVL.

The V and J genes are TRBV7-9 and TRBJ1-6; 7 nucleotides align to TRBD1. V lost 5 bases to trimming and J lost 11 bases; unmatched junction nucleotides: 12. CDR3 length equals 15 residues. Germline V gene sequence: CDR1 SEHNR, CDR2 FQNEAQ (reference sequence). Here the CDR3 reads CASSPRSGGKPPLHF. The CDR3 nucleotides are TGTGCCAGCAGCCCCCGGTCAGGGGGTAAACCACCCCTCCACTTT. The whole variable domain, remainder taken from reference TRBV7-9 and TRBJ1-6, is DTGVSQNPRHKITKRGQNVTFRCDPISEHNRLYWYRQTLGQGPEFLTYFQNEAQLEKSRLLSDRFSAERPKGSFSTLEIQRTEQGDSAMYLCASSPRSGGKPPLHFGNGTRLTVT.

This sequence joins TRBV7-2 and TRBJ1-5, with 9 bases lining up with TRBD1. From germline, CDR1 is SGHTA and CDR2 FQGNSA. J was trimmed by 2 bases and V by 6 bases; bases with no gene match: 5. This CDR3 contains 15 residues. As DNA, the CDR3 is TGTGCCAGCAGTACACAGGGGGCGGGCAATCAGCCCCAGCATTTT. Protein product: CASSTQGAGNQPQHF.

CDR3 bases: TGTGCCAGCAGTCGTATAGCGGGAGGGGGTACAGATACGCAGTATTTT. Its protein is CASSRIAGGGTDTQYF. The chain combines TRBV27 with TRBJ2-3, with 11 bases lining up with TRBD2. CDR3 size: 16 residues. CDR1 is MNHEY, CDR2 SMNVEV, per germline (reference sequence). Unmatched junction bases numbered 7, after V lost 5 bases and J lost 3 bases.

As DNA, the CDR3 is TGTGCCACCACGGGACAGGATCACTTCGAGCAGTACTTC. This translates into CATTGQDHFEQYF. This chain joins TRBV6-5 and TRBJ2-7, with 8 bases lining up with TRBD1. Germline values: CDR1 MNHEY, CDR2 SVGAGI. The CDR3 sequence is 13 residues long. The V segment lost 10 bases and the J segment 6 bases; nucleotides outside the gene matches: 11.

CDR3 coding DNA: TGCAGCGTTGAAGATATCGAGACCCAGTACTTC. This translates into CSVEDIETQYF. The V call is TRBV29-1, the J call TRBJ2-5; D uncertain. V was pared by 0 bases and J by 5 bases, with 4 bases between. CDR3 length: 11 residues. The germline V gene has CDR1 SQVTM and CDR2 ANQGSEA.